Listed below are T cell receptor beta chains from one sample, sequenced in a study of a mutant IDH1 vaccine in newly diagnosed glioma. Antigens for these TCRs are unknown. TCRdb keeps only in-frame clones here, not all; method: immunoSEQ multiplex PCR. The sample carries around 58,000 clones, 75% to 85% recorded once. This specimen was PBMCs, taken from a glioma patient whose treatment included an IDH1 peptide vaccine. The receptors originated from a man in his thirties or forties with glioma. Both conserved end residues are part of each CDR3. D genes are given only for firm matches. The size of a clone is reported for some rows only, either as once, few or many, or as a class for expanded clones.

clone size: NA
V gene: TRBV4-1
D gene: NA
J gene: TRBJ1-4
CDR3 protein: CASSHDGTGNEKLFF
CDR3 DNA: TGCGCCAGCAGCCATGACGGGACGGGGAATGAAAAACTGTTTTTT

clone size: NA
V gene: TRBV4-1
D gene: NA
J gene: TRBJ1-1
CDR3 protein: CASSQALLTGGGTEAFF
CDR3 DNA: TGCGCCAGCAGCCAAGCTCTCCTGACGGGGGGTGGCACTGAAGCTTTCTTT

clone size: NA
V gene: TRBV2
D gene: NA
J gene: TRBJ2-6
CDR3 protein: CASSSRQYSGANVLTF
CDR3 DNA: TGTGCCAGCAGTTCTCGACAGTACTCTGGGGCCAACGTCCTGACTTTC

clone size: NA
V gene: TRBV18
D gene: TRBD1
J gene: TRBJ1-4
CDR3 protein: CASSPPMGQPRGVKLFF
CDR3 DNA: TGTGCCAGCTCACCACCGATGGGACAGCCCCGGGGAGTAAAACTGTTTTTT

clone size: NA
V gene: TRBV11-2
D gene: NA
J gene: TRBJ1-2
CDR3 protein: CASSLGRGRARGYTF
CDR3 DNA: TGTGCCAGCAGCTTAGGACGCGGCAGGGCGCGGGGCTACACCTTC

clone size: NA
V gene: TRBV7-7
D gene: TRBD2
J gene: TRBJ2-5
CDR3 protein: CASSLGRAGVETQYF
CDR3 DNA: TGTGCCAGCAGCTTAGGACGGGCGGGGGTAGAGACCCAGTACTTC

clone size: medium-sized
V gene: TRBV6-1
D gene: TRBD2
J gene: TRBJ2-3
CDR3 protein: CASSETSGGADTQYF
CDR3 DNA: TGTGCCAGCAGTGAGACTAGCGGGGGGGCAGATACGCAGTATTTT

clone size: NA
V gene: TRBV10-3
D gene: NA
J gene: TRBJ1-2
CDR3 protein: CAISEPKTGYGYTF
CDR3 DNA: TGTGCCATCAGTGAGCCTAAGACAGGTTATGGCTACACCTTC

clone size: NA
V gene: TRBV6-5
D gene: NA
J gene: TRBJ1-2
CDR3 protein: CASSYDNYGYTF
CDR3 DNA: TGTGCCAGCAGTTACGACAACTATGGCTACACCTTC

clone size: NA
V gene: TRBV10-1
D gene: TRBD1
J gene: TRBJ2-7
CDR3 protein: CASSGQGDYEQYF
CDR3 DNA: TGCGCCAGCAGTGGACAGGGAGACTACGAGCAGTACTTC

clone size: NA
V gene: TRBV5-1
D gene: NA
J gene: TRBJ2-3
CDR3 protein: CASSLEGSTDTQYF
CDR3 DNA: TGCGCCAGCAGCTTGGAGGGTAGCACAGATACGCAGTATTTT

clone size: few
V gene: TRBV7-2
D gene: NA
J gene: TRBJ1-5
CDR3 protein: CASSLGPILSNQPQHF
CDR3 DNA: TGTGCCAGCAGCCTCGGACCGATCCTTAGCAATCAGCCCCAGCATTTT

clone size: NA
V gene: TRBV5-1
D gene: NA
J gene: TRBJ2-5
CDR3 protein: CASSLQQETQYF
CDR3 DNA: TGCGCCAGCAGCTTGCAACAAGAGACCCAGTACTTC

clone size: few
V gene: TRBV19
D gene: NA
J gene: TRBJ2-6
CDR3 protein: CASNQMNSGANVLTF
CDR3 DNA: TGTGCCAGTAACCAAATGAACTCTGGGGCCAACGTCCTGACTTTC

clone size: few
V gene: TRBV10-1
D gene: NA
J gene: TRBJ1-2
CDR3 protein: CASSESISDRIFYGYTF
CDR3 DNA: TGCGCCAGCAGTGAGTCGATCTCGGACAGAATATTCTATGGCTACACCTTC

clone size: medium-sized
V gene: TRBV14
D gene: NA
J gene: TRBJ2-5
CDR3 protein: CASSQDLALQETQYF
CDR3 DNA: TGTGCCAGCAGCCAAGATCTAGCACTTCAAGAGACCCAGTACTTC

clone size: NA
V gene: TRBV19
D gene: NA
J gene: TRBJ1-1
CDR3 protein: CASSIVGDTEAFF
CDR3 DNA: TGTGCCAGTAGTATCGTCGGCGACACTGAAGCTTTCTTT

clone size: NA
V gene: TRBV7-9
D gene: TRBD1
J gene: TRBJ1-1
CDR3 protein: CASSRTGNTEAFF
CDR3 DNA: TGTGCCAGCAGCCGGACAGGGAACACTGAAGCTTTCTTT

clone size: few
V gene: TRBV4-2
D gene: TRBD1
J gene: TRBJ1-1
CDR3 protein: CASDRGLNTEAFF
CDR3 DNA: TGTGCCAGCGACAGGGGGCTCAACACTGAAGCTTTCTTT

clone size: NA
V gene: TRBV6-1
D gene: NA
J gene: TRBJ1-2
CDR3 protein: CASSLDSHLYGYTF
CDR3 DNA: TGTGCCAGCAGTCTCGACAGCCACCTCTATGGCTACACCTTC

clone size: NA
V gene: TRBV27
D gene: NA
J gene: TRBJ2-1
CDR3 protein: CASYTSSYTNDMWAGSYNEQFF
CDR3 DNA: TGTGCCAGCTATACTAGCTCCTACACCAACGACATGTGGGCGGGTTCCTACAATGAGCAGTTCTTC

clone size: NA
V gene: TRBV28
D gene: NA
J gene: TRBJ1-5
CDR3 protein: CASSLSLGEAVLRPQHF
CDR3 DNA: TGTGCCAGCAGTTTATCTTTGGGGGAGGCAGTGTTGCGGCCCCAGCATTTT

clone size: NA
V gene: TRBV5-1
D gene: NA
J gene: TRBJ2-5
CDR3 protein: CASSLEREQETQYF
CDR3 DNA: TGCGCCAGCAGCTTGGAAAGGGAACAAGAGACCCAGTACTTC

clone size: NA
V gene: TRBV7-8
D gene: TRBD2
J gene: TRBJ2-1
CDR3 protein: CASSLDPTSLYNEQFF
CDR3 DNA: TGTGCCAGCAGCTTAGATCCGACTAGCCTTTACAATGAGCAGTTCTTC

clone size: few
V gene: TRBV6-6
D gene: TRBD1
J gene: TRBJ2-7
CDR3 protein: CASKEGQGGPYEQYF
CDR3 DNA: TGTGCCAGCAAAGAGGGACAGGGAGGTCCCTACGAGCAGTACTTC

clone size: NA
V gene: TRBV27
D gene: TRBD1
J gene: TRBJ2-3
CDR3 protein: CASSLDRGRQYF
CDR3 DNA: TGTGCCAGCAGCTTGGACAGGGGCAGGCAGTATTTT

clone size: few
V gene: TRBV30
D gene: NA
J gene: TRBJ1-4
CDR3 protein: CAWSAWGAEKLFF
CDR3 DNA: TGTGCCTGGAGTGCTTGGGGTGCGGAAAAACTGTTTTTT

clone size: NA
V gene: TRBV5-1
D gene: NA
J gene: TRBJ2-5
CDR3 protein: CASSLDLVRGQETQYF
CDR3 DNA: TGCGCCAGCAGCTTGGATCTGGTCCGGGGGCAAGAGACCCAGTACTTC

clone size: NA
V gene: TRBV10-3
D gene: TRBD1
J gene: TRBJ2-2
CDR3 protein: CAISGTGATGELFF
CDR3 DNA: TGTGCCATCAGTGGGACAGGGGCCACCGGGGAGCTGTTTTTT

clone size: NA
V gene: TRBV29-1
D gene: NA
J gene: TRBJ2-7
CDR3 protein: CSVDGGGYEQYF
CDR3 DNA: TGCAGCGTTGACGGGGGCGGCTACGAGCAGTACTTC

clone size: NA
V gene: TRBV6-1
D gene: TRBD1
J gene: TRBJ1-1
CDR3 protein: CASSATGYTEAFF
CDR3 DNA: TGTGCCAGCAGTGCGACAGGGTACACTGAAGCTTTCTTT

clone size: NA
V gene: TRBV6-5
D gene: TRBD1
J gene: TRBJ2-1
CDR3 protein: CASSPWTGGMDEQFF
CDR3 DNA: TGTGCCAGCAGTCCCTGGACAGGGGGCATGGATGAGCAGTTCTTC

clone size: NA
V gene: TRBV2
D gene: TRBD1
J gene: TRBJ1-1
CDR3 protein: CASSEALYGQGENTEAFF
CDR3 DNA: TGTGCCAGCAGTGAAGCGCTGTATGGACAGGGCGAGAACACTGAAGCTTTCTTT

clone size: NA
V gene: TRBV18
D gene: TRBD1
J gene: TRBJ2-5
CDR3 protein: CASSPRRDRQETQYF
CDR3 DNA: TGTGCCAGCTCACCACGCCGGGACAGACAAGAGACCCAGTACTTC

clone size: NA
V gene: TRBV2
D gene: TRBD1
J gene: TRBJ1-2
CDR3 protein: CARTQAGGGCTF
CDR3 DNA: TGTGCCAGAACCCAGGCAGGGGGCGGTTGCACCTTC

clone size: few
V gene: TRBV7-9
D gene: NA
J gene: TRBJ2-2
CDR3 protein: CASSPDIRSNTGELFF
CDR3 DNA: TGTGCCAGCAGCCCGGACATACGATCGAACACCGGGGAGCTGTTTTTT

clone size: NA
V gene: TRBV10-3
D gene: TRBD1
J gene: TRBJ1-1
CDR3 protein: CAIRDRGNTEAFF
CDR3 DNA: TGTGCCATCAGGGACAGGGGGAACACTGAAGCTTTCTTT

clone size: NA
V gene: TRBV7-9
D gene: NA
J gene: TRBJ2-7
CDR3 protein: CASSFLRGYEQYF
CDR3 DNA: TGTGCCAGCAGCTTTCTCAGGGGCTACGAGCAGTACTTC

clone size: NA
V gene: TRBV10-1
D gene: NA
J gene: TRBJ2-2
CDR3 protein: CASSEGGANTGELFF
CDR3 DNA: TGCGCCAGCAGTGAAGGCGGGGCGAACACCGGGGAGCTGTTTTTT

clone size: few
V gene: TRBV9
D gene: NA
J gene: TRBJ1-5
CDR3 protein: CASSVVGHQPQHF
CDR3 DNA: TGTGCCAGCAGCGTAGTAGGGCATCAGCCCCAGCATTTT

clone size: NA
V gene: TRBV11-2
D gene: NA
J gene: TRBJ2-1
CDR3 protein: CASSLQGPPNPYNEQFF
CDR3 DNA: TGTGCCAGCAGCCTCCAGGGCCCCCCGAACCCCTACAATGAGCAGTTCTTC

clone size: NA
V gene: TRBV19
D gene: TRBD2
J gene: TRBJ2-5
CDR3 protein: CASSTGISGGAGETQYF
CDR3 DNA: TGTGCCAGTAGTACTGGGATTAGCGGGGGGGCCGGGGAGACCCAGTACTTC

clone size: few
V gene: TRBV28
D gene: NA
J gene: TRBJ1-1
CDR3 protein: CASRTTVNTEAFF
CDR3 DNA: TGTGCCAGCAGAACGACAGTAAACACTGAAGCTTTCTTT

clone size: NA
V gene: TRBV11-2
D gene: NA
J gene: TRBJ1-2
CDR3 protein: CASSPKEGGANYGYTF
CDR3 DNA: TGTGCCAGCAGCCCCAAAGAGGGGGGGGCCAACTATGGCTACACCTTC

clone size: NA
V gene: TRBV28
D gene: NA
J gene: TRBJ1-2
CDR3 protein: CASSQGRGYGYTF
CDR3 DNA: TGTGCCAGCTCCCAGGGCAGGGGATATGGCTACACCTTC

clone size: NA
V gene: TRBV5-6
D gene: TRBD1
J gene: TRBJ1-5
CDR3 protein: CASSLGQGGQPQHF
CDR3 DNA: TGTGCCAGCAGCCTAGGACAGGGAGGACAGCCCCAGCATTTT

clone size: NA
V gene: TRBV29-1
D gene: TRBD1
J gene: TRBJ1-2
CDR3 protein: CSVEGFRQGANGYTF
CDR3 DNA: TGCAGCGTTGAAGGTTTCCGACAGGGGGCGAATGGCTACACCTTC

clone size: few
V gene: TRBV11-2
D gene: NA
J gene: TRBJ1-1
CDR3 protein: CASSSFPGTEAFF
CDR3 DNA: TGTGCCAGCAGCTCATTCCCGGGAACTGAAGCTTTCTTT

clone size: NA
V gene: TRBV11-3
D gene: NA
J gene: TRBJ2-7
CDR3 protein: CASSDKGSSYEQYF
CDR3 DNA: TGTGCCAGCAGCGATAAAGGGAGCTCCTACGAGCAGTACTTC

clone size: few
V gene: TRBV15
D gene: NA
J gene: TRBJ2-2
CDR3 protein: CATSRAGDTGELFF
CDR3 DNA: TGTGCCACCAGCAGAGCGGGGGACACCGGGGAGCTGTTTTTT

clone size: NA
V gene: TRBV6-5
D gene: TRBD2
J gene: TRBJ2-7
CDR3 protein: CASSSLAGGSYEQYF
CDR3 DNA: TGTGCCAGCAGTTCTCTAGCGGGGGGCTCCTACGAGCAGTACTTC

clone size: NA
V gene: TRBV28
D gene: TRBD1
J gene: TRBJ2-2
CDR3 protein: CAGRSGQLNTGELFF
CDR3 DNA: TGTGCCGGTCGGTCGGGACAGCTAAACACCGGGGAGCTGTTTTTT

clone size: NA
V gene: TRBV18
D gene: NA
J gene: TRBJ2-3
CDR3 protein: CASSQQQGKGTDTQYF
CDR3 DNA: TGTGCCAGCTCACAACAGCAGGGGAAGGGCACAGATACGCAGTATTTT

clone size: NA
V gene: TRBV7-2
D gene: NA
J gene: TRBJ2-3
CDR3 protein: CASSLGSGPLTDTQYF
CDR3 DNA: TGTGCCAGCAGCTTAGGGTCTGGACCCCTCACAGATACGCAGTATTTT

clone size: few
V gene: TRBV6-5
D gene: TRBD1
J gene: TRBJ2-7
CDR3 protein: CASTRQGRTYEQYF
CDR3 DNA: TGTGCCAGCACCAGACAGGGGCGAACCTACGAGCAGTACTTC

clone size: NA
V gene: TRBV7-2
D gene: TRBD1
J gene: TRBJ2-1
CDR3 protein: CASRIRQGRYNEQFF
CDR3 DNA: TGTGCCAGCAGAATAAGACAGGGTCGGTACAATGAGCAGTTCTTC

clone size: few
V gene: TRBV7-9
D gene: NA
J gene: TRBJ1-2
CDR3 protein: CASSPTGYTF
CDR3 DNA: TGTGCCAGCAGCCCGACCGGCTACACCTTC

clone size: NA
V gene: TRBV27
D gene: TRBD2
J gene: TRBJ2-1
CDR3 protein: CASSLSTGTSGGNEQFF
CDR3 DNA: TGTGCCAGCAGTTTGAGTACCGGGACTAGCGGGGGCAATGAGCAGTTCTTC

clone size: NA
V gene: TRBV19
D gene: NA
J gene: TRBJ2-2
CDR3 protein: CASSIVAGFGELFF
CDR3 DNA: TGTGCCAGTAGTATAGTCGCGGGGTTCGGGGAGCTGTTTTTT

clone size: NA
V gene: TRBV28
D gene: NA
J gene: TRBJ1-1
CDR3 protein: CASSLLAGPEGAFF
CDR3 DNA: TGTGCCAGCAGTTTACTCGCGGGCCCGGAGGGAGCTTTCTTT